The next 14 T cell receptor beta chains were all read from a single sample in a study of early T cells in non-severe SARS-CoV-2 infection. One entry per CDR3 protein, called by TCRdb with MiXCR from the 5' RACE reads. The table shows more than 20,000 distinct CDR3 sequences, with roughly 4.4% occurring only once. Sequencing was carried out using whole blood. The receptor set was obtained from an adult who was a healthcare worker with PCR-confirmed SARS-CoV-2 infection or an uninfected control (not recorded which).

Within the sample, this clonotype is medium-sized. The chain combines TRBV27 with TRBJ2-7, with 10 bases fitting TRBD1. Germline V gives CDR1 MNHEY, CDR2 SMNVEV (reference sequence). After removal of 5 bases from V and 7 bases from J, the junction contained 8 bases not matched to a gene. This CDR3 spans 14 amino acids. The CDR3 DNA is TGTGCCAGCAGTCTAAGACAGGGGGCTCGGGAGCAGTACTTC. Translation gives CASSLRQGAREQYF.

This clonotype has more than one count but fewer than ten. This rearrangement joins TRBV29-1 to TRBJ1-1; the D is unclear. The V and J ends lost 3 bases and 1 base respectively, with 6 bases between them. CDR1 is SQVTM and CDR2 is ANQGSEA in the germline V gene. The length of the CDR3 is 12 residues. CDR3 nucleotide sequence: TGCAGCGTTGAGGGTCGGAACACTGAAGCTTTCTTT. Its translation is CSVEGRNTEAFF.

This clonotype was observed at least ten times. The V and J genes are TRBV21-1 and TRBJ1-5; the table gives TRBD1 as D, unverified against the DNA. TRBV21-1 corresponds to a pseudogene. The CDR3 covers 14 residues. CDR3 DNA: TGTGCCAGAGTAGGGGTAAGCAGCAATCAGCCCCAGCATTTT. Its protein product is CARVGVSSNQPQHF.

This clonotype was seen many times. The chain has TRBV7-3 and TRBJ2-3; D is possibly TRBD2 (6 bases). Trimming stripped 1 base from V and 3 bases from J, with 11 bases between. CDR3 length: 15 residues. Germline CDR1 and CDR2: SGHTA and FQGTGA. The CDR3 reads CASSLKMRGTDTQYF. The CDR3, as DNA: TGTGCCAGCAGCTTAAAGATGCGGGGAACAGATACGCAGTATTTT.

This clonotype has ten or more counts. The gene calls are TRBV11-2 and TRBJ2-1; 8 bases agree with TRBD2. From germline, CDR1 is SGHAT and CDR2 FQNNGV. The junction had 6 bases not matched to a gene; V was cut back by 4 bases and J by 7 bases. CDR3 length: 14 amino acids. CDR3 coding DNA: TGTGCCAGCAGCTCCCGGGTAGCGGGGAATGAGCAGTTCTTC. It translates to CASSSRVAGNEQFF.

This clonotype was recorded a few times. J is TRBJ2-1 and V is TRBV12-3 or TRBV12-4; TRBD2 agrees at 15 bases. The CDR3 sequence is 15 residues long. The ends lost 6 bases at V and 7 bases at J; junction bases unmatched: 4. The CDR3 bases are TGTGCCAGCAGCGGACTAGCGGGAGGGAAGAATGAGCAGTTCTTC. Protein sequence: CASSGLAGGKNEQFF.

This clonotype was recorded at least ten times. The gene calls are TRBV7-2 and TRBJ2-7; possible D gene TRBD2, 5 bases. Germline CDR1 is SGHTA and CDR2 is FQGNSA. Deletions cut 5 bases from V and 9 bases from J, with 14 bases between. This CDR3 is built from 12 residues. In DNA form, the CDR3 reads TGTGCCAGCAGCAGACAACTAGTTCGGCAGTACTTC. Its protein product is CASSRQLVRQYF.

This clonotype was observed a handful of times. The rearrangement joins TRBV20-1 to TRBJ1-2; the match to TRBD1 covers 9 bases. Germline V gene data show CDR1 as DFQATT and CDR2 as SNEGSKA (reference sequence). The CDR3 loop spans 12 amino acids. The J segment lost 4 bases and the V segment lost 6 bases, leaving 3 bases of the junction unmatched. CDR3 sequence reads: CSADRGGYGYTF. Written as DNA, the CDR3 is TGCAGTGCGGACAGGGGTGGCTATGGCTACACCTTC.

Ten or more counts support this clonotype. The chain is built from TRBV11-2 and TRBJ1-1, with 7 bases that match TRBD1. Trimming took 8 bases from V and 0 from J; bases not matched to a gene: 6. The CDR3 sequence is 14 residues long. The germline V gene has CDR1 SGHAT and CDR2 FQNNGV. The CDR3 region is CASLQGNMNTEAFF. As DNA, the CDR3 is TGTGCCAGCCTACAGGGGAACATGAACACTGAAGCTTTCTTT.

The V call is TRBV7-3, the J call TRBJ2-1, with D uncertain. CDR1 and CDR2 (germline): SGHTA, FQGTGA. The CDR3 runs to 14 residues. V lost 2 bases and J lost 0, with 5 bases in between. In nucleotides, the CDR3 is TGTGCCAGCAGCTTATTCAGCTCCTACAATGAGCAGTTCTTC. This gives the protein CASSLFSSYNEQFF.

This clonotype was seen a few times. V gene TRBV10-3 combines with J gene TRBJ2-1; D is undetermined. CDR3 length equals 13 residues. CDR1 and CDR2 (germline): ENHRY, SYGVKD. V was clipped by 3 bases and J by 7 bases, with 10 bases between them. CDR3 nucleotide sequence: TGTGCCATCAGTGACAGGAGTGGTAATGAGCAGTTCTTC. Encoded protein: CAISDRSGNEQFF.

This clonotype was counted ten times or more. This chain links TRBV6-2 or TRBV6-3 with TRBJ1-6; D is unclear. The CDR3 loop spans 12 amino acids. The germline V gene has CDR1 MNHEY and CDR2 SVGEGT. Trimming stripped 6 bases from V and 9 bases from J, with 9 bases between. This CDR3 is CASRNGASPLHF. The CDR3 DNA follows: TGTGCCAGCAGGAACGGAGCTTCACCCCTCCACTTT.

This chain connects TRBV2 to TRBJ1-3; D is undetermined. CDR3 length: 13 amino acids. Germline V gene lookup returns CDR1 SNHLY and CDR2 FYNNEI. Trimming took off 7 bases at V and 0 bases at J, with 7 bases between the two ends. The CDR3 here is CASTRDSGNTIYF. As DNA, the CDR3 is TGTGCCAGCACCCGGGACTCTGGAAACACCATATATTTT. Looking up the rest from reference TRBV2 and TRBJ1-3 gives the full variable domain: EPEVTQTPSHQVTQMGQEVILRCVPISNHLYFYWYRQILGQKVEFLVSFYNNEISEKSEIFDDQFSVERPDGSNFTLKIRSTKLEDSAMYFCASTRDSGNTIYFGEGSWLTVV.

V is TRBV7-9 and J is TRBJ2-7, with D maybe TRBD1 (7 bases). CDR3 length: 13 residues. V was pared by 5 bases and J by 6 bases, with 14 bases between. Germline CDR1 reads SEHNR; CDR2 reads FQNEAQ (reference sequence). The CDR3 reads CASSTQGGREQYF. CDR3 nucleotide sequence: TGTGCCAGCAGCACCCAGGGGGGCCGCGAGCAGTACTTC.